The rows below give T cell receptor beta chains drawn from one sample of a study of molecular identifiers for immune sequencing clone quantification. TCRdb independently ran MiXCR on the PCR reads; one entry per CDR3 protein. The profile shows about 320,000 distinct CDR3 sequences, roughly a quarter of them singletons. Sequences were obtained from naive CD8+ T cells from blood, with Jurkat cell RNA spiked in. These receptors originate from a human donor in good health. Some libraries in this study had Jurkat cell RNA spiked in. Each CDR3 is given with its conserved first and last residue. Fields, in order: V gene, J gene, D gene, CDR3 protein. A D gene is named only where the DNA matches it firmly.

>TRBV29-1|TRBJ1-2|.
CSVEDERISPYDYTF
>TRBV29-1|TRBJ2-3|.
CSVEDSQGPTDTQYF
>TRBV7-8|TRBJ1-5|.
CASSLEMGGGNQPQQF
>TRBV7-2|TRBJ2-1|TRBD2
CASSPGLAGAPSPDEQFF
>TRBV9|TRBJ2-1|TRBD2
CASSVERGAYNEQFF
>TRBV30|TRBJ2-2|.
CAWSEDGWNTGELFF
>TRBV30|TRBJ2-3|.
CAADSSGGTDTQYF
>TRBV5-1|TRBJ2-7|TRBD1
CASSGQGSEQYF
>TRBV4-1|TRBJ1-5|.
CASSQSWTVTSNQPQHF
>TRBV6-5|TRBJ1-2|.
CASRDFSLYGYTF
>TRBV5-1|TRBJ2-3|.
CASRQTLDPITDTQYF
>TRBV7-2|TRBJ2-7|.
CASSLALGQLYYEQYF
>TRBV13|TRBJ2-1|.
CASSLGEAALNPTYNEQFF
>TRBV7-9|TRBJ2-7|.
CASSSNRVRSYEQYF
>TRBV11-2|TRBJ2-2|.
CASSGGAPAGELFF
>TRBV13|TRBJ1-1|.
CASSSQGYTEAFF
>TRBV9|TRBJ2-7|.
CASSVGPKPYEQYF
>TRBV7-9|TRBJ2-5|.
CASSTQGPQETQYF
>TRBV25-1|TRBJ1-1|.
CASSPGGVTDAFF
>TRBV28|TRBJ2-3|.
CASSLGLITDTQYF
>TRBV5-3|TRBJ2-3|TRBD2
CASSPLRASGLYTDTQCF
>TRBV27|TRBJ1-1|.
CASSLTVTVTEAFF
>TRBV7-3|TRBJ2-5|TRBD2
CASSLNGRLAGAQETQYF
>TRBV3-1|TRBJ1-4|TRBD1
CASSLPRGMGEKLFF
>TRBV9|TRBJ1-1|.
CASSVVPRTEAFF
>TRBV10-3|TRBJ1-2|.
CAISESGQGYGYTF
>TRBV2|TRBJ2-7|TRBD2
CASSGRGGQWYEQYF
>TRBV19|TRBJ1-6|.
CASKDSSYNSPLHF